Listed here is a single TCR beta chain. Its antigen is currently unknown. Via MiXCR, TCRdb re-called the RT-PCR reads, giving one row per CDR3 protein. The sample has some 850,000 distinct CDR3 sequences; approximately 18% are singletons. The sample is drawn from a study of response to subunit inactivated influenza vaccine. Study-wide points: Every seasonal influenza vaccination brings in few new T cells, the authors suggested.

Sequences were derived from PBMCs from blood, sampled around 5 days after vaccination. The sequence derives from a man over 45 who received an inactivated influenza vaccine.

The CDR3: CASRFRGQNNEQFF. CDR3 DNA sequence: TGTGCCAGCCGTTTCAGGGGACAAAACAATGAGCAGTTCTTC. J is TRBJ2-1 and V is TRBV5-5; possibly TRBD1 for D (6 bases). CDR1 and CDR2 from the germline V gene are SGHKS and YYEKEE (reference sequence). The CDR3 has 14 residues. The V and J ends lost 7 bases and 5 bases respectively, with 16 bases between them.